A single sample gave rise to the 27 T cell receptor beta chains below, sequenced in a study of T cells after yellow fever vaccination. TCRdb itself ran the 5' RACE reads through MiXCR, one entry per CDR3 protein. This table holds roughly 68,000 distinct CDR3 sequences, more than 6.5% found once. This sample comprised CD8+ T cells sorted from PBMCs, obtained roughly seven weeks after the first yellow fever vaccination. The receptors derive from a man in his late teens or twenties who received the YFV17D yellow fever vaccine.

This clonotype has a count of ten or more. The chain links TRBV12-3 or TRBV12-4 to TRBJ2-1; 8 nucleotides agree with TRBD1. The CDR3 covers 10 residues. J lost 9 bases, V lost 8 bases, and 0 bases had no gene match. The CDR3 is CASGQGEQFF. The CDR3 coding sequence is TGTGCCAGCGGACAGGGTGAGCAGTTCTTC.

This clonotype was seen ten or more times. The chain is built from TRBV12-3 or TRBV12-4 and TRBJ1-5; D unresolved. This CDR3 has 16 amino acids. V was shortened by 6 bases and J by 4 bases, with 19 bases between the two germline ends. The CDR3 sequence is CASSPKGGTGNQPQHF. The CDR3, as DNA: TGTGCCAGCAGCCCTAAAGGTGGCACGGGGAATCAGCCCCAGCATTTT.

This clonotype was picked up many times. This chain links TRBV2 with TRBJ2-2; D unresolved. This CDR3 spans 14 amino acids. Trimming stripped 1 base from V and 1 base from J, with 4 bases between. Per the germline V gene, CDR1 is SNHLY and CDR2 is FYNNEI. This CDR3 reads CASSEGKNTGELFF. DNA of the CDR3: TGTGCCAGCAGTGAAGGCAAGAACACCGGGGAGCTGTTTTTT.

This clonotype was observed many times. The rearrangement joins TRBV21-1 to TRBJ2-1; the table's TRBD2 call for D was not verified on the DNA. TRBV21-1 is a pseudogene locus. The CDR3 runs 20 residues. The CDR3 nucleotides read TGTGCCAGCAGCCGGAACGTACTAGCGGGGGGATTCAGCTCCTACAATGAGCAGTTCTTC. It encodes CASSRNVLAGGFSSYNEQFF.

The gene calls are TRBV7-2 and TRBJ1-3; no reliable D call. Germline CDR1 and CDR2: SGHTA and FQGNSA. The CDR3 is made up of 15 amino acids. V dropped 7 bases and J dropped 0 bases, with 13 bases sitting between them. CDR3 bases: TGTGCCAGCAAAACGGACGGATTCTCTGGAAACACCATATATTTT. Translating it yields CASKTDGFSGNTIYF.

This clonotype was counted ten times or more. V and J are TRBV9 and TRBJ1-1; D is undetermined. Per the germline V gene, CDR1 is SGDLS and CDR2 is YYNGEE. Trimming removed 3 bases at V and 4 bases at J, with 13 bases between. The CDR3 loop spans 14 amino acids. CDR3 loop: CASSGRGPVTEAFF. As DNA, the CDR3 is TGTGCCAGCAGCGGCCGAGGGCCCGTCACTGAAGCTTTCTTT.

This clonotype was recorded a few times. The V gene is TRBV6-5, the J gene TRBJ2-1; D possibly corresponds to TRBD1 (6 bases). The CDR3 runs 15 residues. CDR1 is MNHEY, CDR2 SVGAGI, per germline. The V end lost 6 bases, the J end lost 4 bases, and 16 bases lay between the germline ends. For the CDR3, the DNA is TGTGCCAGCAGCCATACCTCGGACAGTTACAATGAGCAGTTCTTC. It is translated as CASSHTSDSYNEQFF.

This clonotype was counted ten times or more. The chain combines TRBV29-1 with TRBJ1-1; D gene unclear. The CDR3 is 11 amino acids. V was clipped by 4 bases and J by 1 base, with 4 bases between them. CDR1 is SQVTM, CDR2 ANQGSEA, per germline. This chain's CDR3 is CSVARNTEAFF. In DNA form, the CDR3 reads TGCAGCGTTGCAAGGAACACTGAAGCTTTCTTT. Together with reference TRBV29-1 and TRBJ1-1, the CDR3 gives the full variable domain: SAVISQKPSRDICQRGTSLTIQCQVDSQVTMMFWYRQQPGQSLTLIATANQGSEATYESGFVIDKFPISRPNLTFSTLTVSNMSPEDSSIYLCSVARNTEAFFGQGTRLTVV.

This clonotype has a count of ten or more. CDR3 in amino acids: CASSQERRRGGVETQYF. CDR3 in DNA: TGCGCCAGCAGCCAAGAGAGGAGGAGGGGGGGCGTGGAGACCCAGTACTTC. The chain uses TRBV4-3 and TRBJ2-5; a weak D match, TRBD2 (7 bases). This CDR3 comprises 17 residues. The germline gives CDR1 LGHNA, CDR2 YSLEER. V was trimmed by 0 bases and J by 5 bases, leaving 19 bases between them.

This clonotype was seen many times. V usage is TRBV29-1 and J usage is TRBJ1-2; possibly TRBD1 for D (5 bases). Germline CDR1 SQVTM, CDR2 ANQGSEA. V lost 1 base and J 4 bases, leaving 13 bases between the germline ends. There are 14 residues in the CDR3. CDR3: CSVEGQTTSYGYTF. CDR3 DNA sequence: TGCAGCGTTGAAGGACAGACTACTTCCTATGGCTACACCTTC.

The rearrangement joins TRBV7-2 to TRBJ2-3; 8 bases are a match to TRBD2. The germline gives CDR1 SGHTA, CDR2 FQGNSA. The J segment lost 7 bases and the V segment lost 1 base, leaving 10 bases of the junction unmatched. There are 16 residues in the CDR3. The CDR3 region has the DNA TGTGCCAGCAGCTTAGAGACGGGGGGGCATTCAAATACGCAGTATTTT. It yields the protein CASSLETGGHSNTQYF.

The rearrangement links TRBV7-8 to TRBJ1-1; 8 bases are shared with TRBD1. The CDR3 contains 13 residues. Per germline, CDR1 SGHVS and CDR2 FQNEAQ. Trimming at V came to 4 bases and at J to 5 bases, leaving 3 bases not matched to a gene. CDR3 nucleotides: TGTGCCAGCAGCTCCAGGGGGCGGACTGAAGCTTTCTTT. Its protein product is CASSSRGRTEAFF. The full variable domain, with the rest looked up from reference TRBV7-8 and TRBJ1-1, is GAGVSQSPRYKVAKRGQDVALRCDPISGHVSLFWYQQALGQGPEFLTYFQNEAQLDKSGLPSDRFFAERPEGSVSTLKIQRTQQEDSAVYLCASSSRGRTEAFFGQGTRLTVV.

This clonotype has ten or more counts. V gene TRBV7-2 combines with J gene TRBJ2-1; TRBD1 matches at 10 bases. The germline CDR1 and CDR2 sequences are SGHTA and FQGNSA. With 6 bases clipped from V and 3 bases from J, the junction kept 5 bases outside the gene matches. This CDR3 is built from 15 residues. This chain's CDR3 is CASRSRDRGYNEQFF. The CDR3 DNA follows: TGTGCCAGCAGAAGCCGGGACAGGGGCTACAATGAGCAGTTCTTC.

This clonotype showed up many times. This rearrangement joins TRBV5-4 to TRBJ2-7; D may be TRBD1 or TRBD2 (5 bases each). V was cut by 3 bases and J by 4 bases, with 11 bases left in between. CDR3 length: 13 amino acids. Germline V gene lookup returns CDR1 SGHNT and CDR2 YYREEE (reference sequence). CDR3 in DNA: TGTGCCAGCAGCTCCCGGGACGGGTACGAGCAGTACGTC. Protein product: CASSSRDGYEQYV.

This clonotype was counted at least ten times. The chain couples TRBV6-4 to TRBJ2-5; TRBD1 aligns across 7 bases. Looked up from germline, CDR1 is MRHNA and CDR2 is SNTAGT. The V and J ends lost 9 bases and 0 bases, in that order; junction bases with no gene match: 13. The CDR3 extends over 16 amino acids. CDR3 sequence: CASPGQKNPYQETQYF. CDR3 nucleotide sequence: TGTGCCAGTCCGGGACAGAAAAATCCGTACCAAGAGACCCAGTACTTC.

The V and J genes are TRBV5-6 and TRBJ1-2; D ambiguous. The germline V gene encodes CDR1 SGHDT and CDR2 YYEEEE. CDR3 length: 16 amino acids. Trimming shortened V by 4 bases and J by 8 bases, and 24 bases separated the two germline ends. DNA for the CDR3: TGTGCCAGCAGCCACGCCAACGACTACGGGTCTGGAGGCTACACCTTC. Protein product: CASSHANDYGSGGYTF.

This clonotype was recorded a few times. The rearrangement joins TRBV7-9 to TRBJ1-1, with D hard to call. Germline CDR1 reads SEHNR; CDR2 reads FQNEAQ (reference sequence). CDR3 length: 13 amino acids. V lost 5 bases to trimming and J lost 7 bases, with 14 bases between them. The CDR3 here is CASSAGGWYEAFF. The CDR3 coding sequence is TGTGCCAGCAGCGCCGGAGGTTGGTATGAAGCTTTCTTT.

This clonotype was counted ten times or more. The V gene is TRBV9, the J gene TRBJ2-7; 12 bases align to TRBD1. Germline V gives CDR1 SGDLS, CDR2 YYNGEE. The V gene end was trimmed by 6 bases and the J gene end by 6 bases; junction bases not matched to a gene: 7. CDR3 size: 14 residues. This CDR3 is CASNSGQGAIEQYF. In nucleotides, the CDR3 is TGTGCCAGCAACTCGGGACAGGGGGCGATCGAGCAGTACTTC.

This clonotype was seen at least ten times. The chain links TRBV7-9 to TRBJ2-1; D ambiguous. The CDR3 loop spans 14 amino acids. Trimming shortened V by 8 bases and J by 7 bases, and 18 bases separated the two germline ends. Per germline, CDR1 SEHNR and CDR2 FQNEAQ (reference sequence). The CDR3 sequence: CASLTPGFGNEQFF. In DNA form, the CDR3 reads TGTGCCAGCCTCACCCCCGGTTTTGGGAATGAGCAGTTCTTC. Supplemented by reference TRBV7-9 and TRBJ2-1, the full variable domain reads DTGVSQNPRHKITKRGQNVTFRCDPISEHNRLYWYRQTLGQGPEFLTYFQNEAQLEKSRLLSDRFSAERPKGSFSTLEIQRTEQGDSAMYLCASLTPGFGNEQFFGPGTRLTVL.

This clonotype was detected ten times or more. This CDR3 is CASSLHHGNEQFF. CDR3 DNA: TGTGCCAGCAGTCTACACCACGGGAATGAGCAGTTCTTC. V is TRBV6-2 or TRBV6-3 and J is TRBJ2-1; D ambiguous. The CDR3 is made up of 13 amino acids. V lost 5 bases to trimming and J lost 7 bases, with 12 bases between them. Germline V lookup: CDR1 MNHEY, CDR2 SVGEGT.

In this sample, this clonotype turned up many times. The V gene is TRBV18, the J gene TRBJ1-2, with 10 positions matching TRBD1. Germline loops: CDR1 KGHSH, CDR2 LQKENI. With V trimmed by 3 bases and J by 4 bases, 5 bases remained unmatched. The CDR3 sequence is 15 residues long. CDR3 nucleotides: TGTGCCAGCTCACCGGCCGGGACAGGGGCCTATGGCTACACCTTC. It specifies CASSPAGTGAYGYTF.

This clonotype was detected many times. The chain recombines TRBV4-1 with TRBJ2-7, with 7 bases that match TRBD1. Germline values: CDR1 MGHRA, CDR2 YSYEKL. J gave up 0 bases and V 2 bases, and 4 bases lay outside the gene matches. The CDR3 contains 15 residues. CDR3 sequence: CASSQRDSPSYEQYV. In nucleotides, the CDR3 is TGCGCCAGCAGCCAAAGGGACAGCCCCTCCTACGAGCAGTACGTC.

This clonotype was counted many times. The rearrangement joins TRBV5-1 to TRBJ1-1; the D is unclear. The CDR3 sequence is 13 residues long. From germline, CDR1 is SGHRS and CDR2 YFSETQ. Trimming left V 0 bases short and J 7 bases short, with 10 bases between. The CDR3 bases are TGCGCCAGCAGCTTGGGACACGAGGGTGAAGCTTTCTTT. Residues: CASSLGHEGEAFF.

There are a few counts of this clonotype. This rearrangement joins TRBV4-3 to TRBJ1-2, with D tentatively TRBD1 (6 bases). Germline-derived CDR1 and CDR2 are LGHNA and YSLEER. The CDR3 contains 14 residues. Trimming removed 1 base from V and 7 bases from J, with 13 bases in between. The DNA for the CDR3 is TGCGCCAGCAGCCAAGGTGGTTACAGGGTTGGCTACACCTTC. The encoded protein is CASSQGGYRVGYTF.

Ten or more counts support this clonotype. The genes are TRBV6-5 and TRBJ1-5; TRBD1 might be the D (6 bases). This CDR3 region has 13 residues. Germline V gene lookup returns CDR1 MNHEY and CDR2 SVGAGI. Trimming left V 6 bases short and J 7 bases short, with 13 bases between. CDR3 coding DNA: TGTGCCAGCAGCCAGGGGCCGCAACAGCCCCAGCATTTT. This codes for CASSQGPQQPQHF.

This clonotype was recorded at least ten times. The chain is built from TRBV27 and TRBJ1-2; possible D gene TRBD1, 5 bases. Germline V gene data show CDR1 as MNHEY and CDR2 as SMNVEV (reference sequence). The CDR3 extends over 14 amino acids. Trimming pared 3 bases from V and 4 bases from J, leaving 12 bases between. The CDR3 DNA sequence: TGTGCCAGCAGTTTGGGCAGGGACTCCTATGGCTACACCTTC. As protein: CASSLGRDSYGYTF.

The chain links TRBV27 to TRBJ1-1; 8 positions agree with TRBD1. The CDR3 extends over 13 amino acids. CDR1 and CDR2 (germline): MNHEY, SMNVEV (reference sequence). With 5 bases clipped from V and 5 bases from J, the junction kept 4 bases outside the gene matches. CDR3 nucleotide sequence: TGTGCCAGCAGTATTCAGGGGGCAACTGAAGCTTTCTTT. It translates to CASSIQGATEAFF.